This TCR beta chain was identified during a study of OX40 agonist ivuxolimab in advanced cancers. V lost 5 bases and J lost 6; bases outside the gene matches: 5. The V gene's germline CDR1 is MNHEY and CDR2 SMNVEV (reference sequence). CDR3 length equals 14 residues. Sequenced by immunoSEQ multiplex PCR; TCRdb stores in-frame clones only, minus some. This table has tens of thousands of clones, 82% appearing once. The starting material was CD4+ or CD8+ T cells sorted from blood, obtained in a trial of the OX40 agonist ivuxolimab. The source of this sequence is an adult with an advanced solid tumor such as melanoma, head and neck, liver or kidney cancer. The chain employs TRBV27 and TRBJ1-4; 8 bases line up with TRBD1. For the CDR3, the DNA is TGTGCCAGCAGTCCGGACAGGGTGGATGAAAAACTGTTTTTT. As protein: CASSPDRVDEKLFF. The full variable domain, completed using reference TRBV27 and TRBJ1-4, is EAQVTQNPRYLITVTGKKLTVTCSQNMNHEYMSWYRQDPGLGLRQIYYSMNVEVTDKGDVPEGYKVSRKEKRNFPLILESPSPNQTSLYFCASSPDRVDEKLFFGSGTQLSVL.